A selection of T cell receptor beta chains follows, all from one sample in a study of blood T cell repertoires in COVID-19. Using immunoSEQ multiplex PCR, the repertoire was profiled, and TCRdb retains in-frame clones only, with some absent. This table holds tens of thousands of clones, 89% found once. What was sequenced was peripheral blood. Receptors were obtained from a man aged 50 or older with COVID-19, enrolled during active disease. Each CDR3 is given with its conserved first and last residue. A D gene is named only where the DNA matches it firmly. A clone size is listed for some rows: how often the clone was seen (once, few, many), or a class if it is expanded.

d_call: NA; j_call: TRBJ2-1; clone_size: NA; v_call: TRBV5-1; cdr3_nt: TGCGCCAGCAGCCCCCAGCGGAATGAGCAGTTCTTC; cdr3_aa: CASSPQRNEQFF
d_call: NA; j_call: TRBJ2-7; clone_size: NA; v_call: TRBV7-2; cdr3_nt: TGTGCCAGCAGCTTAGGCCCAGGAATTACCGACGAGCAGTACTTC; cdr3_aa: CASSLGPGITDEQYF
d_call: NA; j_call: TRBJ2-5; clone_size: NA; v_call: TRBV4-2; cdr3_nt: TGTGCCAGCAGCCAGGTAGTTGAAGAGACCCAGTACTTC; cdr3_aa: CASSQVVEETQYF
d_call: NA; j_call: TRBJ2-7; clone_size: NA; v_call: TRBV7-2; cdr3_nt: TGTGCCAGCAGCTTCGCCAGCTCCTACGAGCAGTACTTC; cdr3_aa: CASSFASSYEQYF
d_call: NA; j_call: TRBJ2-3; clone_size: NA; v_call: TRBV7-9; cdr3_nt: TGTGCCAGCAGCTTAGGAGGGTCCTCCGCTCACACAGATACGCAGTATTTT; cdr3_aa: CASSLGGSSAHTDTQYF
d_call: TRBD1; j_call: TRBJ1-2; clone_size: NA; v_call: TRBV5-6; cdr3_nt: TGTGCCAGCAGCTTGGACGTGACAGGGGGCGTTAGTAGCTATGGCTACACCTTC; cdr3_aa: CASSLDVTGGVSSYGYTF
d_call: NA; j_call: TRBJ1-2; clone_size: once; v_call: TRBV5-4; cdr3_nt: TGTGCCAGCAGCTTGGTACAGGGAGATGCTGGCTACACCTTC; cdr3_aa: CASSLVQGDAGYTF
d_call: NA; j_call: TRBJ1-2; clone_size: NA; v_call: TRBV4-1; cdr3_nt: TGCGCCAGCAGCCAGGCGGGGCAGGACCATAACTATGGCTACACCTTC; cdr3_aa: CASSQAGQDHNYGYTF
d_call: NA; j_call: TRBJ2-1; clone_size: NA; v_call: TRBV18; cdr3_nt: TGTGCCAGCTCAACGGACTGGAGAGAGCAGTTCTTC; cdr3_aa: CASSTDWREQFF
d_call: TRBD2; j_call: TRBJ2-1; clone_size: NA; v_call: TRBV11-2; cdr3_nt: TGTGCCAGCAGCCGGGGACTAGCGTCCAATGAGCAGTTCTTC; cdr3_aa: CASSRGLASNEQFF
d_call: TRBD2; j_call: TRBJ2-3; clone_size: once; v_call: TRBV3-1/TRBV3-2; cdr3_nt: TGTGCCAGCAGCCAAGATCAGGGACTAGCGGGGCTCACAGATACGCAGTATTTT; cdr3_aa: CASSQDQGLAGLTDTQYF
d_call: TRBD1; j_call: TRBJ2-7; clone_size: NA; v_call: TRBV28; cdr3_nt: TGTGCCACCCTACGGACAGGGAGTGGCGAGCAGTACTTC; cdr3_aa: CATLRTGSGEQYF
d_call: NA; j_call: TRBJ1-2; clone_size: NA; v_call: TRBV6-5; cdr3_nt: TGTGCCAGCAGTTACGGGGGGGGATTCTATGGCTACACCTTC; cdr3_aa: CASSYGGGFYGYTF
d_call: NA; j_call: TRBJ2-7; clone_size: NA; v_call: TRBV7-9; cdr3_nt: TGTGCCAGCAGCTTAACCCCTGACCAGGCCTACGAGCAGTACTTC; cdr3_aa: CASSLTPDQAYEQYF
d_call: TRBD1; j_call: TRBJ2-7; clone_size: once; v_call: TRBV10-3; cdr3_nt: TGTGCCATCAGAGTTACACAGGGGGCGGTTTCCTACGAGCAGTACTTC; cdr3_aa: CAIRVTQGAVSYEQYF
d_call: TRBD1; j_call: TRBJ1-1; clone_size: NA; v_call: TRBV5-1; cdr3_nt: TGCGCCAGCAGCCAAGGACAGGGTTGGTACACTGAAGCTTTCTTT; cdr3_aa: CASSQGQGWYTEAFF
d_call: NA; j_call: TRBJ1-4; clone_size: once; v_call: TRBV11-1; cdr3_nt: TGTGCCAGCAGCGAGCAGGAAGGAAAACTGTTTTTT; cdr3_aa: CASSEQEGKLFF
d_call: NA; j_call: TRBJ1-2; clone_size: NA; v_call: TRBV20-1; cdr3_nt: TGCAGTGCTAGAGCAGGGAATGGCTACACCTTC; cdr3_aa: CSARAGNGYTF
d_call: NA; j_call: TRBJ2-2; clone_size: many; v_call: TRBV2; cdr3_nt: TGTGCCAGCAGCAGGGAAACCACCGGGGAGCTGTTTTTT; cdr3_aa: CASSRETTGELFF
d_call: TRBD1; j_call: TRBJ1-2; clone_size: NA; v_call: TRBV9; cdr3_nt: TGTGCCAGCAGCCCGGGACAGGGCTATGGCTACACCTTC; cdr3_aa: CASSPGQGYGYTF
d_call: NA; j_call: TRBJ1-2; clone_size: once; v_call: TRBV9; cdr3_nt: TGTGCCAGCAGCGGAGGCAGGGTAGAGATCTATGGCTACACCTTC; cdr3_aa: CASSGGRVEIYGYTF
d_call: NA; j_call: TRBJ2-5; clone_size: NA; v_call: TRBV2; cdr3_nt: TGTGCCAGCAGTGATCGGGGGGCCATTCAAGAGACCCAGTACTTC; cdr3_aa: CASSDRGAIQETQYF
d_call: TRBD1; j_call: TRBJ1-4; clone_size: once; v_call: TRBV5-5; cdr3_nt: TGTGCCAGCAGCCGCGACAGGGTTCGCGAAAAACTGTTTTTT; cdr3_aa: CASSRDRVREKLFF
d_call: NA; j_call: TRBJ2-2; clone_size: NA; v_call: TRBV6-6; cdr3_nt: TGTGCCAGCACCCCCCAGGGGTGGGCCGGGGAGCTGTTTTTT; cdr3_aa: CASTPQGWAGELFF
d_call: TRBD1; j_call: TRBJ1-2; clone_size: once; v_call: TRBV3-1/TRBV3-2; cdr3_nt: TGTGCCAGCAGCCAAGGTCCGGGACAGGGGTATGGCTACACCTTC; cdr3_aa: CASSQGPGQGYGYTF
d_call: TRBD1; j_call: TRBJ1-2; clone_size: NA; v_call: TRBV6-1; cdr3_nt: TGTGCCAGCAGTGGAGGACAGGGTAGGATTAACTATGGCTACACCTTC; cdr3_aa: CASSGGQGRINYGYTF
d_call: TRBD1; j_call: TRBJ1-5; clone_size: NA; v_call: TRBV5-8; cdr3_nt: TGTGCCAGCAGCCCACTTACCGGGACAGGGGGTTCTCAGCCCCAGCATTTT; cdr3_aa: CASSPLTGTGGSQPQHF
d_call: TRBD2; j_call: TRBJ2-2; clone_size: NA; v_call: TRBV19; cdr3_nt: TGTGCCAGTAGGATCACTAGCGGGGACACCGGGGAGCTGTTTTTT; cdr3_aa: CASRITSGDTGELFF
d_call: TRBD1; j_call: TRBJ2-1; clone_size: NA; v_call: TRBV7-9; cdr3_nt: TGTGCCAGCAGCCGACGGACAGGGGGGTTCTACAATGAGCAGTTCTTC; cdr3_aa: CASSRRTGGFYNEQFF
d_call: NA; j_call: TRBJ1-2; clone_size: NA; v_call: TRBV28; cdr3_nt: TGTGCCAGCAGTTTAACTACGGCAACTATGGGCTACACCTTC; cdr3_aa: CASSLTTATMGYTF
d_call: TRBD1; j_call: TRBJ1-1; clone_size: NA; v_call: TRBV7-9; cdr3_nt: TGTGCCAGCAGCGACCGGGACAGGGGCACTGAAGCTTTCTTT; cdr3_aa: CASSDRDRGTEAFF
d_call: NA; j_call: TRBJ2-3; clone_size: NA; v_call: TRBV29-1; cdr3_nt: TGCAGCGTTGCACACACAGATACGCAGTATTTT; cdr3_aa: CSVAHTDTQYF
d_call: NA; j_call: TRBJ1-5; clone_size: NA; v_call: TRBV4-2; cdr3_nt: TGTGCCAGCAGCCAAGATAATCATTTTGGGGGGAGCAATCAGCCCCAGCATTTT; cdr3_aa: CASSQDNHFGGSNQPQHF
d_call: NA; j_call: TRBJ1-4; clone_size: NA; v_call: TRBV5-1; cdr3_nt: TGTGCCAGCAGCCCTGGAGGGGTTAATGAAAAACTGTTTTTT; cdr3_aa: CASSPGGVNEKLFF
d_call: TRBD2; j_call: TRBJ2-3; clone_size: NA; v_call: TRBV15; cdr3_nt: TGTGCCACCAGCAGAGATAGAGGACTAGGCCAGACCACAGATACGCAGTATTTT; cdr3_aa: CATSRDRGLGQTTDTQYF
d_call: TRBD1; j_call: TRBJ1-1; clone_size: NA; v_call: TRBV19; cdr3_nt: TGTGCCAGTAGAACAATACAGGGGGCGAACACTGAAGCTTTCTTT; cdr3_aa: CASRTIQGANTEAFF
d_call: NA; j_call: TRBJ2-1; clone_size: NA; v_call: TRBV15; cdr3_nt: TGTGCCACCAGCAGAGAGCTAAGAGAGCAGTTCTTC; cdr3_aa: CATSRELREQFF
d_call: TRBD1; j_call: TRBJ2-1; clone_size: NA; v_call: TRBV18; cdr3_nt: TGTGCCAGCTCACTAGCCGGGACAGGGATGGGGGAGCAGTTCTTC; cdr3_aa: CASSLAGTGMGEQFF
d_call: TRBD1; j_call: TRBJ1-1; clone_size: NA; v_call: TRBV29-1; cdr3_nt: TGCAGCACGGGGACAGGGTTCACTGAAGCTTTCTTT; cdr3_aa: CSTGTGFTEAFF
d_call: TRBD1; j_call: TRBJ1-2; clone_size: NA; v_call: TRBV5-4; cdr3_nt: TGTGCCAGCAGCTTGGACAGGGGACAAAACTATGGCTACACCTTC; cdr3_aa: CASSLDRGQNYGYTF
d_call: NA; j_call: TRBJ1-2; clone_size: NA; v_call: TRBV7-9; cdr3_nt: TGTGCCAGCAGCCCCCTGGACAGTCGTAACTATGGCTACACCTTC; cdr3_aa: CASSPLDSRNYGYTF
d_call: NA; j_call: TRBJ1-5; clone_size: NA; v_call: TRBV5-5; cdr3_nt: TGTGCCAGCAGCTTGAATCTCCAGCCCCAGCATTTT; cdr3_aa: CASSLNLQPQHF
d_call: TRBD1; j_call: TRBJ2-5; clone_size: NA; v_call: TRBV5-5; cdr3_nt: TGTGCCAGCAGCCCCTGGGACAGGGGAAAGGAGACCCAGTACTTC; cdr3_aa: CASSPWDRGKETQYF
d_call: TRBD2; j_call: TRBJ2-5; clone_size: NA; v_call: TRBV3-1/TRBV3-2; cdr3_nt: TGTGCCAGCAGCCTTCTGGATAGCGGGGGGGCTGGAGGGACCCAGTACTTC; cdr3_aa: CASSLLDSGGAGGTQYF
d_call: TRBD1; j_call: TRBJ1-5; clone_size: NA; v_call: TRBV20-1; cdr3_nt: TGCAGTGCTAGTTTGTCACGGACAGGTATTCAGCCCCAGCATTTT; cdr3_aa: CSASLSRTGIQPQHF
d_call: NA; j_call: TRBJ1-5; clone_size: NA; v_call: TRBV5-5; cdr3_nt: TGTGCCAGCAGCTTGGCGCTCTACGATAGCAATCAGCCCCAGCATTTT; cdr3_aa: CASSLALYDSNQPQHF
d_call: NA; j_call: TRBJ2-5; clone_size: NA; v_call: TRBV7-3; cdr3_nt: TGTGCCAGCAGCAGAGGAGGGACCGGGGTGGAGACCCAGTACTTC; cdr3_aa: CASSRGGTGVETQYF
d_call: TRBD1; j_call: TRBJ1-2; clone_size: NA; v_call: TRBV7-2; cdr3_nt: TGTGCCAGCAGCACACGACCTCAGGGGGGAATAGGCTATGGCTACACCTTC; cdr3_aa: CASSTRPQGGIGYGYTF
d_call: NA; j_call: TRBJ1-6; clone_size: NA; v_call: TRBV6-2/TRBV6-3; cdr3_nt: TGTGCCAGCAGTTCGGACACTCTCTCCTATAATTCACCCCTCCACTTT; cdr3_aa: CASSSDTLSYNSPLHF
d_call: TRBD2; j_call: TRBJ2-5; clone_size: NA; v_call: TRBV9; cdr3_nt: TGTGCCAGCAGCGTAGGGAATACCGGGACTAGCGGGGGAGCGCGGGAGACCCAGTACTTC; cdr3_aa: CASSVGNTGTSGGARETQYF
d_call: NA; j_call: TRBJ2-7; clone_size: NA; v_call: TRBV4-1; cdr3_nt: TGCGCCAGCAGCCTGAGGACAGGAGGGCTGGAGGAGCAGTACTTC; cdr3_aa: CASSLRTGGLEEQYF
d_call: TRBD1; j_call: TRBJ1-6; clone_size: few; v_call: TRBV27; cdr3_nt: TGTGCCAGCAGTTCCCTGGGACAGGGGTATAATTCACCCCTCCACTTT; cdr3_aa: CASSSLGQGYNSPLHF
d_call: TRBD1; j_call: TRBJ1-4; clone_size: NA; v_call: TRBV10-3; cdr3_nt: TGTGCCATCAGTGACACAGGGGAAAGTGAAAAACTGTTTTTT; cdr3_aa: CAISDTGESEKLFF